There are a few counts of the clone carrying this T cell receptor beta chain. A clone one base away is much larger, so this may be a read error. TCRdb reprocessed the multiplex PCR reads via MiXCR and lists one record per CDR3 protein. The data hold 150,000 to 200,000 distinct CDR3 sequences, with approximately 30% observed a single time. This sample stems from a study of breast tumors, draining lymph nodes, adjacent tissues. Breast cancer patients provided tissue from their axillary draining lymph nodes. This TCR was sampled from a female donor with breast cancer. Some clones in this sample may be carry-over from other donors' samples. Sequenced sample: axillary lymph node tissue.

CDR3 bases: TGTGCCAGCAGCTTATGGCGGGCTCGCAATCAGCCCCAGCATTTT. Amino acids: CASSLWRARNQPQHF. This chain uses TRBV5-6 with TRBJ1-5; D is ambiguous. The V gene lost 2 bases and the J gene lost 2 bases, with 11 bases spanning the gap. This CDR3 comprises 15 residues. Germline CDR1 and CDR2: SGHDT and YYEEEE. The variable domain in full, with the rest retrieved from reference TRBV5-6 and TRBJ1-5, is DAGVTQSPTHLIKTRGQQVTLRCSPKSGHDTVSWYQQALGQGPQFIFQYYEEEERQRGNFPDRFSGHQFPNYSSELNVNALLLGDSALYLCASSLWRARNQPQHFGDGTRLSIL.